These T cell receptor beta chains were read from a single sample in a study of shared clonotypes between healthy human individuals. Measured with immunoSEQ multiplex PCR; TCRdb has only the in-frame clones, and not every one. This table has around 530,000 clones, around 77% appearing once. The specimen sequenced was PBMCs. These receptors all stem from a woman in her 40s in good health. Some clones in this sample may be carry-over from other donors' samples. CDR3s include the opening cysteine and the closing phenylalanine or tryptophan. Clone size is shown for a subset of rows, as once, few, many or a class of expanded clone.

>TRBV5-1|NA
CASSLDAPETGELFF
>TRBV28|NA
CASGRSDTGELFF
>TRBV18|NA
CASSTRQSTDTQYF
>TRBV7-8|NA
CASSLVRGYTDTQYF
>TRBV10-3|NA
CAISEGGYGTEAFF
>TRBV27|once
CASSPFQGSGQPQHF
>TRBV7-9|NA
CASSLETNEQFF
>TRBV7-3|NA
CASSPVGPRGDTGELFF
>TRBV28|NA
CASSLRVYQKQYF
>TRBV19|NA
CASRGGQMNTEAFF
>TRBV4-1|NA
CASSQDSWGSDEQYF
>TRBV19|once
CASSPGGADSYEQYF
>TRBV28|few
CASRSGQGRDTQYF
>TRBV6-5|NA
CASSPGTGLREQYF
>TRBV5-1|NA
CASSRERGETQYF
>TRBV5-1|many
CASSLETGTSGVF
>TRBV27|few
CASSLSPTGGNYGYTF
>TRBV27|NA
CASSISGSTDTQYF
>TRBV18|NA
CASSPAGFGNTIYF
>TRBV6-5|few
CASRPGDSYNEQFF
>TRBV19|many
CASRLTSGGSYEQYF
>TRBV19|few
CASNPAGATNYGYTF
>TRBV7-9|NA
CASSLLWTREETQYF
>TRBV23-1|NA
CASSQPRQGGTEAFF
>TRBV5-1|few
CASSLDSSNEKLFF
>TRBV28|NA
CASSATGEPYNEQFF
>TRBV7-6|NA
CASSIGASMDTEAFF
>TRBV28|NA
CASSTRQGGNEKLFF
>TRBV19|NA
CASSIALSGRGFNEQFF
>TRBV5-4|NA
CASSSVDSLVYEQYF
>TRBV7-8|NA
CASSLVFAGEQYF
>TRBV2|NA
CARGTANEQFF
>TRBV6-1|NA
CASSEGLAGGWETQYF
>TRBV5-6|NA
CASSYRLLAGKREQYF
>TRBV6-1|NA
CASRTLQARYEKLFF
>TRBV19|NA
CASSTPGARANEKLFF
>TRBV7-2|NA
CASSKAVGTTDTQYF
>TRBV9|NA
CASSVAGDNNEQFF
>TRBV19|NA
CASTTGGGGQPQHF
>TRBV2|NA
CASSTSVNSYEQYF
>TRBV19|NA
CASTTDHVQAATNEKLFF
>TRBV7-9|NA
CASTYLRDGELFF
>TRBV30|NA
CACRLLQGAWETQYF
>TRBV10-3|NA
CAISPREFFDEQFF
>TRBV15|NA
CATSSSLAGEQYEQYF